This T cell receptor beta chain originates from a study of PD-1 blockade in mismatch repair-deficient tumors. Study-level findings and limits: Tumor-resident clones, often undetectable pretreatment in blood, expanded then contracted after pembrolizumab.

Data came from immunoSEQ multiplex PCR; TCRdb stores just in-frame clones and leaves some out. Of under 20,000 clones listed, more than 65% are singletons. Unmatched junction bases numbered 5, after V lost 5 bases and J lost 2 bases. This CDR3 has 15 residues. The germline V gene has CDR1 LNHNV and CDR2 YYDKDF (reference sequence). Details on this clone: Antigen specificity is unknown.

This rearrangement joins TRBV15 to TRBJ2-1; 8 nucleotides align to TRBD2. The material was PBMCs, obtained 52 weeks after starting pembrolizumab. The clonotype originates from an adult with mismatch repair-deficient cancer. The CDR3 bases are TGTGCCACCAGCGATGCGGGAGGCCCCTACAATGAGCAGTTCTTC. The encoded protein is CATSDAGGPYNEQFF.